This passage covers 4 T cell receptor beta chains from one sample sequenced in a study of cytomegalovirus exposure and HLA in healthy donors. Only in-frame clones appear in the TCRdb table, and some are missing; sequencing was by immunoSEQ multiplex PCR. Among a few hundred thousand clones listed, roughly 83% were seen once. Sequencing input: PBMCs. The receptors shown here come from a woman in her twenties or thirties in good health and CMV-seropositive.

In its sample, this clone was seen once. This chain connects TRBV13 to TRBJ2-1; possible D gene TRBD2, 5 bases. The CDR3 is 12 residues long. Germline loops: CDR1 PRHDT, CDR2 FYEKMQ (reference sequence). Deletions cut 5 bases from V and 6 bases from J, with 8 bases between. The CDR3 protein is CASSPTSNEQFF. The CDR3 nucleotides read TGTGCCAGCAGCCCCACTAGCAATGAGCAGTTCTTC. Full variable domain (remainder filled in from reference TRBV13 and TRBJ2-1): AAGVIQSPRHLIKEKRETATLKCYPIPRHDTVYWYQQGPGQDPQFLISFYEKMQSDKGSIPDRFSAQQFSDYHSELNMSSLELGDSALYFCASSPTSNEQFFGPGTRLTVL.

This clone was recorded a few times. The chain couples TRBV7-9 to TRBJ1-2; D is unclear. The CDR3 consists of 15 residues. Between the trimmed V and J ends, which lost 1 base and 4 bases, there was a span of 13 bases. Germline V gene sequence: CDR1 SEHNR, CDR2 FQNEAQ (reference sequence). The CDR3 here is CASSLGLLVGYGYTF. In DNA form, the CDR3 reads TGTGCCAGCAGCTTAGGCCTCCTGGTGGGCTATGGCTACACCTTC.

V is TRBV5-1 and J is TRBJ2-1, with D unclear. This CDR3 has 16 residues. The germline V and J ends were trimmed by 0 bases and 1 base, with 11 bases remaining between them. Per the germline V gene, CDR1 is SGHRS and CDR2 is YFSETQ. The CDR3 protein is CASSLVAGPSYNEQFF. CDR3 coding DNA: TGCGCCAGCAGCTTGGTGGCAGGCCCATCCTACAATGAGCAGTTCTTC.

The gene calls are TRBV14 and TRBJ1-5; 9 bases fit TRBD1. Germline loops: CDR1 SGHDN, CDR2 FVKESK. CDR3 length: 16 amino acids. After removal of 4 bases from V and 2 bases from J, the junction contained 6 bases not matched to a gene. DNA of the CDR3: TGTGCCAGCAGCCCGGGGACAGGGAGTGGCAATCAGCCCCAGCATTTT. It codes for CASSPGTGSGNQPQHF.